This T cell receptor beta chain was identified during a study of blood T cell repertoires in COVID-19. Study-level information: Collection of acute and convalescent COVID-19 samples took place in the United States, Italy and Spain. PBMCs, B-cell-depleted T cells, or T cells provided the cDNA or gDNA that made up the material.

V trimming: 6 bases; J trimming: 0 bases; junction bases outside the gene matches: 16. The CDR3 totals 21 residues. Per germline, CDR1 LGHDT and CDR2 YNNKEL (reference sequence). Authors' methods: Quantification of nucleated cells was approximated via reference gene primer amplification. Sequencing was performed with immunoSEQ multiplex PCR; in TCRdb, only in-frame clones are kept and a portion is missing. Clone size and the V and J calls come from that table; the DNA yielded D and trimming. The sample lists about 28,000 clones, over 70% occurring once. This chain uses TRBV3-1 (or the pseudogene TRBV3-2) with TRBJ2-2; 13 bases are a match to TRBD2. The clonotype was recovered from a woman aged 60 to 75 with acute or convalescent COVID-19. The sequenced sample was peripheral blood. CDR3 loop: CASSLSWGLAGSETNTGELFF. For the CDR3, the DNA is TGTGCCAGCAGTCTTTCCTGGGGACTAGCGGGGAGCGAGACGAACACCGGGGAGCTGTTTTTT.